This T cell receptor beta chain was observed in a study of shared clonotypes between healthy human individuals. Notes on this clone: The antigen remains unidentified.

The CDR3 contains 17 residues. After removal of 3 bases from V and 1 base from J, the junction contained 9 bases not matched to a gene. In germline, CDR1 is KGHSH, CDR2 LQKENI. Study-level results: The study sampled only blood, and tissue repertoires likely differ.

CD45RO-negative, CCR7-positively selected cells formed the naive CD8 fraction, excluding terminally differentiated effector memory CD45RA+ cells. The study enrolled healthy HIV-negative adults without recent acute infections or vaccinations as donors. TCRdb's table, derived via immunoSEQ multiplex PCR, lists solely in-frame clones and lacks some. The data contain about 800,000 clones, 95% to 97% of them singletons. The receptor was isolated from a man in his thirties or forties in good health. The sequencing sample was made of naive CD8+ T cells sorted from blood. This chain connects TRBV18 to TRBJ2-3; 8 positions agree with TRBD1. The CDR3 loop is CASSPPGQGKGTDTQYF. The CDR3 DNA sequence: TGTGCCAGCTCACCCCCCGGACAGGGAAAGGGCACAGATACGCAGTATTTT.